These T cell receptor beta chains were read from a single sample in a study of shared clonotypes between healthy human individuals. Assay: immunoSEQ multiplex PCR; the TCRdb copy retains only in-frame clones and omits some. The sample carries 650,000 to 800,000 clones, 55% to 80% recorded once. Sample: memory CD4+ T cells sorted from blood. These receptors all come from a woman aged 30 to 39 in good health. CDR3s include the opening cysteine and the closing phenylalanine or tryptophan. The D gene is left open where the match is weak. The listing skips clone size in some rows; elsewhere it reads once, few, many or a size class.

>once|TRBJ2-7|TRBV11-2|15|TRBD2
TGTGCCAGCAGCGGGGGGGGGACTGCCACCTACGAGCAGTACTTC
CASSGGGTATYEQYF
>few|TRBJ2-2|TRBV6-4|15|.
TGTGCCAGCAGTGAAGCTTCAGGAGCCCCCGGGGAGCTGTTTTTT
CASSEASGAPGELFF
>.|TRBJ1-1|TRBV11-2|14|TRBD1
TGTGCCAGCAGCCAGGGACAGGCTACAACTGAAGCTTTCTTT
CASSQGQATTEAFF
>.|TRBJ1-1|TRBV7-2|16|.
TGTGCCAGCAGCCCTTCCGTGGGCTTTGTGAACACTGAAGCTTTCTTT
CASSPSVGFVNTEAFF
>.|TRBJ2-5|TRBV5-8|15|TRBD2
TGTGCCAGCAGCTTACACTCTAGCGGCCAAGAGACCCAGTACTTC
CASSLHSSGQETQYF
>.|TRBJ1-2|TRBV28|14|TRBD1
TGTGCCAGCAGTTATCGGGACAGGGACTATGGCTACACCTTC
CASSYRDRDYGYTF
>.|TRBJ1-5|TRBV18|14|.
TGTGCCAGCTCACCTTCAATGCAGGGTCAGCCCCAGCATTTT
CASSPSMQGQPQHF
>.|TRBJ2-1|TRBV4-1|13|TRBD2
TGCGCCAGCAGTCGGGGACTAGTCGATGAGCAGTTCTTC
CASSRGLVDEQFF
>.|TRBJ1-4|TRBV19|12|TRBD1
TGTGCCAGCCGGGACAGTCATGAAAAACTGTTTTTT
CASRDSHEKLFF
>.|TRBJ2-5|TRBV6-5|12|.
TGTGCCAGCAATCCAACTGGGGAGACCCAGTACTTC
CASNPTGETQYF
>.|TRBJ2-1|TRBV2|15|TRBD2
TGTGCCAGCAGTGAAGGGACTAGCGTATTAAATGAGCAGTTCTTC
CASSEGTSVLNEQFF
>.|TRBJ2-7|TRBV6-1|16|.
TGTGCCAGCAGTGAAGGGATTTCGGGGCCGAGACACGAGCAGTACTTC
CASSEGISGPRHEQYF
>.|TRBJ2-1|TRBV2|15|TRBD2
TGTGCCAGCAGTGTAATGGCTAGCGGAATCAATGAGCAGTTCTTC
CASSVMASGINEQFF
>.|TRBJ2-5|TRBV9|14|.
TGTGCCAGCAGCCCCGGGCATGGGGGAGAGACCCAGTACTTC
CASSPGHGGETQYF
>once|TRBJ2-7|TRBV5-1|14|TRBD1
TGCGCCAGCAGCAGGACACAGGGGGCCGACGAGCAGTACTTC
CASSRTQGADEQYF
>.|TRBJ1-1|TRBV29-1|9|.
TGCAGCGTTGGAAAAGAAGCTTTCTTT
CSVGKEAFF
>once|TRBJ1-2|TRBV7-2|16|.
TGTGCCAGCAGCTTGGGTGGGGATGGTTGGCGCTATGGCTACACCTTC
CASSLGGDGWRYGYTF
>.|TRBJ2-7|TRBV7-8|14|.
TGTGCCAGCAGCTTAGTATCCGGCCCCTACGAGCAGTACTTC
CASSLVSGPYEQYF
>.|TRBJ2-5|TRBV2|13|.
TGTGCCAGCAGTGAGGGACTGGAACGGACCCAGTACTTC
CASSEGLERTQYF
>.|TRBJ2-7|TRBV10-3|16|.
TGTGCCATCAGTGCGAAAGGGGGACAAACTAGGTCGGAGCAGTACTTC
CAISAKGGQTRSEQYF
>.|TRBJ1-3|TRBV19|13|.
TGTGCCAGTAGTACCTCAGGGATCGACACCATATATTTT
CASSTSGIDTIYF
>.|TRBJ2-1|TRBV19|16|TRBD2
TGTGCCAGTAGTACTCCTAGCGGGACGGGTCTATTTGAGCAGTTCTTC
CASSTPSGTGLFEQFF
>.|TRBJ1-4|TRBV30|14|.
TGTGCCTGGAGGGAGGACCCCCGGCGAGAAAAACTGTTTTTT
CAWREDPRREKLFF
>.|TRBJ1-5|TRBV5-6|14|.
TGTGCCAGCAGCTTGGGGCACCTCAATCAGCCCCAGCATTTT
CASSLGHLNQPQHF
>.|TRBJ1-2|TRBV28|15|.
TGTGCCAGCAGCACACCCTTGGACAGAAACTATGGCTACACCTTC
CASSTPLDRNYGYTF
>.|TRBJ2-5|TRBV6-4|14|.
TGTGCCAGCAGCGACTTAAGCGGACAAGAGACCCAGTACTTC
CASSDLSGQETQYF